This T cell receptor (beta chain) emerged from a study of cytomegalovirus exposure and HLA in healthy donors. The J segment lost 4 bases and the V segment lost 2 bases, leaving 5 bases of the junction unmatched. Germline V gene lookup returns CDR1 SGHNT and CDR2 YYREEE (reference sequence). The CDR3 has 15 residues. Primers for the PCR totalled 60 Vbeta and 13 Jbeta. Sequencing used immunoSEQ multiplex PCR; TCRdb keeps in-frame clones, though not all of them. The sample has about 120,000 clones, over 60% seen once. This clone was counted only a few times. The sample consisted of PBMCs. The chain joins TRBV5-4 to TRBJ1-3; 8 nucleotides match TRBD1. This clonotype originated in a man aged 18-30 years in good health and CMV-seronegative. CDR3 sequence: CASSFDRGPGNTIYF. In DNA form, the CDR3 reads TGTGCCAGCAGCTTCGACAGGGGACCAGGAAACACCATATATTTT.